A selection of T cell receptor beta chains follows, all from one sample in a study of cytomegalovirus exposure and HLA in healthy donors. Measured with immunoSEQ multiplex PCR; TCRdb has only the in-frame clones, and not every one. The repertoire holds about 140,000 clones, with 73% as singletons. Sequencing input: PBMCs. The receptors were sampled from a woman aged 35 to 49 in good health and CMV-seronegative. Both conserved end residues are trimmed from each CDR3.

cdr3_aa: ASSATSGGAWDRETQY; v_call: TRBV28
cdr3_aa: ASGSLRAGTRVGRETQY; v_call: TRBV12-5
cdr3_aa: ASTYPGLHNQPQH; v_call: TRBV6-1
cdr3_aa: ASNERTGGSAGELF; v_call: TRBV28
cdr3_aa: ASSPKGSVNEKLF; v_call: TRBV9
cdr3_aa: ASSSPSGGRNTIY; v_call: TRBV28
cdr3_aa: ASSFGGTGGETQY; v_call: TRBV5-1
cdr3_aa: ASSSPTGGNTEAF; v_call: TRBV5-6
cdr3_aa: ASGERGYEQY; v_call: TRBV6-5
cdr3_aa: ASSFSRTGGVSEAF; v_call: TRBV7-2
cdr3_aa: ASRNPSAGTNTEAF; v_call: TRBV12-2
cdr3_aa: ASRLASSGANVLT; v_call: TRBV7-2
cdr3_aa: SAKGLPPLSTDTQY; v_call: TRBV29-1